This T cell receptor beta chain derives from a study of shared clonotypes between healthy human individuals. Findings and caveats of the study: Several donors shared 4.5% to 6.5% of their naive CD4 clonotypes. Blood was the sole source, and tissue repertoires probably differ.

To note about this clone: Its antigen is as yet unknown.

Donors, healthy HIV-negative adults, lacked recent acute infections or vaccinations. The authors divided CD4+ cells into CD45RA+ naive and CD45RA-negative memory subsets. Measured with immunoSEQ multiplex PCR; TCRdb has only the in-frame clones, and not every one. In the table there are millions of clones, 80% to 95% of which are singletons. Germline values: CDR1 SGHDT, CDR2 YYEEEE. Trimming took 2 bases from V and 4 from J, leaving 7 bases between them. CDR3 size: 13 residues. The chain uses TRBV5-6 and TRBJ1-5, with D uncertain. This clonotype originated in a man younger than 30 in good health. Some clones in this sample may be carry-over from other donors' samples. The sample was naive CD4+ T cells from PBMCs. Documented subset: CD45RA+ positively selected. The CDR3 spells CASSLRKNQPQHF. The CDR3 DNA follows: TGTGCCAGCAGCTTACGGAAAAATCAGCCCCAGCATTTT. Full variable domain (rest looked up from reference TRBV5-6 and TRBJ1-5): DAGVTQSPTHLIKTRGQQVTLRCSPKSGHDTVSWYQQALGQGPQFIFQYYEEEERQRGNFPDRFSGHQFPNYSSELNVNALLLGDSALYLCASSLRKNQPQHFGDGTRLSIL.